One and the same sample provided the 15 T cell receptor beta chains below, sequenced in a study of breast tumors, draining lymph nodes, adjacent tissues. TCRdb recomputed calls from the multiplex PCR reads with MiXCR, one row per CDR3 protein. The sample consists of tens of thousands of distinct CDR3 sequences, roughly 41% of them appearing once. Source material: breast tumor tissue. These receptors originate from a female donor with breast cancer. Some clones in this sample may be carry-over from other donors' samples.

This chain links TRBV20-1 with TRBJ2-1, with 13 bases aligning to TRBD2. CDR3 size: 17 residues. Trimming took 5 bases from V and 8 from J; bases not matched to a gene: 15. Germline CDR1 and CDR2: DFQATT and SNEGSKA (reference sequence). DNA for the CDR3: TGCAGTGCTGGAGCGAACCCGGGACTAGCGGGATGGGATGAGCAGTTCTTC. Its translation is CSAGANPGLAGWDEQFF.

This clonotype was found many times. The chain joins TRBV2 to TRBJ1-5, with 9 bases fitting TRBD1. Unmatched junction bases numbered 9, after V lost 1 base and J lost 8 bases. The CDR3 is 16 amino acids. Germline assignment: CDR1 SNHLY and CDR2 FYNNEI. Here the CDR3 DNA reads TGTGCCAGCAGTGAAGGCAAAATTCGACAGGGGGAGCCCCAGCATTTT. Its translation is CASSEGKIRQGEPQHF.

This clonotype was recorded at least ten times. V and J are TRBV6-2 or TRBV6-3 and TRBJ2-1; 9 nucleotides match TRBD2. The CDR3 runs to 15 residues. The germline gives CDR1 MNHEY, CDR2 SVGEGT. V shed 2 bases and J 8 bases; nucleotides not matched to a gene: 7. The CDR3 sequence is CASSYAGGAIDEQFF. CDR3 bases: TGTGCCAGCAGTTACGCGGGAGGGGCTATAGATGAGCAGTTCTTC.

This clonotype was recorded at least ten times. The chain is built from TRBV7-7 and TRBJ2-5, with D hard to call. The germline V gene has CDR1 SSHAT and CDR2 FNYEAQ (reference sequence). Trimming took 5 bases from V and 5 from J, leaving 12 bases between them. The CDR3 is 13 amino acids. The CDR3 spells CASSPSSWETQYF. In nucleotides, the CDR3 is TGTGCCAGCAGCCCCAGCTCTTGGGAGACCCAGTACTTC.

In its sample, this clonotype was seen many times. The gene calls are TRBV11-2 and TRBJ2-7; D perhaps matches TRBD1 (6 bases). This CDR3 contains 14 residues. The V end was cut by 4 bases, the J end by 0 bases, with 10 bases between. The germline CDR1 and CDR2 sequences are SGHAT and FQNNGV. CDR3 sequence: CASSSGQTSYEQYF. CDR3 sequence (DNA): TGTGCCAGCAGCTCGGGACAAACCTCCTACGAGCAGTACTTC.

The CDR3 nucleotides read TGTGCCAGCAGCATACATCGTCCTAGCGGGAAAGAGACCCAGTACTTC. Protein product: CASSIHRPSGKETQYF. The chain employs TRBV7-2 and TRBJ2-5, with TRBD2 matching 9 bases. The junction had 10 bases not matched to a gene; V was cut back by 5 bases and J by 3 bases. CDR1 and CDR2 from the germline V gene are SGHTA and FQGNSA. This CDR3 is built from 16 residues.

The rearrangement joins TRBV7-3 to TRBJ2-3, with 11 bases matching TRBD2. The germline V gene encodes CDR1 SGHTA and CDR2 FQGTGA. Losses at the gene ends were 1 base for V and 4 bases for J; bases not matched to a gene: 10. The CDR3 contains 18 residues. The CDR3 loop is CASSLIGGTSGGSDTQYF. CDR3 bases: TGTGCCAGCAGCTTAATAGGGGGGACTAGCGGAGGTTCAGATACGCAGTATTTT.

To note about this clonotype: One junction end disagrees with the germline gene, perhaps due to a read error. This chain connects TRBV2 to TRBJ1-4; TRBD1 might be the D (5 bases). There are 13 residues in the CDR3. The V gene's germline CDR1 is SNHLY and CDR2 FYNNEI. The CDR3 spells CATRQSLYEELFF. CDR3 DNA sequence: TGTGCCACCAGACAGAGCCTATATGAAGAACTGTTTTTT.

This clonotype was counted many times. A junction end diverges from the germline sequence, so it may reflect a read error. V usage is TRBV7-3 and J usage is TRBJ2-7; 10 nucleotides align to TRBD2. The CDR3 runs to 14 residues. Germline V gene lookup returns CDR1 SGHTA and CDR2 FQGTGA. The CDR3 is CASSLTTSGPTRPF. In DNA form, the CDR3 reads TGTGCCAGCAGCCTAACGACTAGCGGGCCAACCCGTCCCTTC.

Many counts were recorded for this clonotype. The genes are TRBV10-2 and TRBJ2-5; no clear D. The CDR3 runs to 13 residues. CDR1 WSHSY and CDR2 SAAADI come from the germline V gene. Trimming took off 3 bases at V and 5 bases at J, with 10 bases between the two ends. CDR3 in amino acids: CASSERYRETQYF. The CDR3 DNA is TGCGCCAGCAGTGAAAGGTATCGGGAGACCCAGTACTTC.

The CDR3 reads CASSSLNWNTEAFF. CDR3 bases: TGTGCCAGCAGCTCACTTAACTGGAACACTGAAGCTTTCTTT. The V and J genes are TRBV7-2 and TRBJ1-1; no clear D gene. Germline lookup yields CDR1 SGHTA and CDR2 FQGNSA. V was pared by 4 bases and J by 1 base, with 10 bases between. CDR3 length: 14 amino acids.

In the case of this clonotype: At one of its ends the junction is not consistent with the germline gene, which may arise from a read error. The chain is built from TRBV5-1 and TRBJ1-6, with a possible D match to TRBD1 (6 bases). The CDR3 is made up of 14 amino acids. Germline CDR1 and CDR2: SGHRS and YFSETQ. In DNA form, the CDR3 reads TGCGCCAGCAGCTCCCAGGGGTTTAATTCCCCCCTCCACTTT. Translating it yields CASSSQGFNSPLHF.

This clonotype came up many times. The chain is built from TRBV6-6 and TRBJ2-2; D possibly corresponds to TRBD1 (5 bases). The V gene lost 6 bases and the J gene lost 1 base, with 9 bases spanning the gap. The CDR3 is 14 amino acids. Germline V gene lookup returns CDR1 MNHNY and CDR2 SVGAGI (reference sequence). In DNA, the CDR3 is TGTGCCAGCAGATACACAGGGAACACCGGGGAGCTGTTTTTT. Residues: CASRYTGNTGELFF.

This clonotype was found once. The chain links TRBV3-1 to TRBJ2-7; TRBD2 might be the D (7 bases). This CDR3 has 15 amino acids. From germline, CDR1 is LGHDT and CDR2 YNNKEL (reference sequence). V was clipped by 4 bases and J by 5 bases, with 18 bases between them. CDR3 residues: CASSLTGTGRDEQYF. CDR3 nucleotides: TGTGCCAGCAGCCTAACAGGGACGGGGAGGGACGAGCAGTACTTC.

As to this clonotype: Germline and junction disagree at one end, which may indicate a read error. This rearrangement joins TRBV29-1 to TRBJ1-2, with D maybe TRBD1 (6 bases). Germline V gives CDR1 SQVTM, CDR2 ANQGSEA. The CDR3 sequence is 14 residues long. CDR3 coding DNA: TGCAGCGTAGGAGGTTACCGGGACACCTTGTCCCAGGCCTTC. Amino acid sequence: CSVGGYRDTLSQAF.